These T cell receptor beta chains were read from a single sample in a study of regulatory T cells in long-lasting Graves disease. TCRdb recomputed calls from the multiplex PCR reads with MiXCR, one row per CDR3 protein. The top ten hold approximately 20% of the sample, which has 390,000 or so distinct CDR3 sequences, about an eighth seen once. These data also formed part of another study, on T cells in Graves' hyperthyroidism and ophthalmopathy.

The sample was peripheral blood mononuclear cells (PBMCs), taken at new diagnosis, from a patient treated with antithyroid drugs. The origin of the receptors is a woman between 18 and 29 years old with Graves disease. Both conserved end residues are part of each CDR3. A D gene is named only where the DNA matches it firmly. Expanded clones are given a class, and other clones once, few, many or no size at all.

- TRBJ2-1 TRBD2 TRBV7-6 TGTGCCAGCAGCCTATTAGCGGGAGCCCTTGAGCAGTTCTTC CASSLLAGALEQFF
many TRBJ1-2 TRBD1 TRBV10-3 TGTGCCATCAGTGATCGACAGGGAGAGGTTCATGGCTACACCTTC CAISDRQGEVHGYTF
many TRBJ2-1 TRBD2 TRBV2 TGTGCCAGCAGAAGCGGGGGGGCCATTTACAATGAGCAGTTCTTC CASRSGGAIYNEQFF
many TRBJ1-3 - TRBV30 TGTGCCTGGAGCCTCGGGGTAGGCGAGATCGACACCATATATTTT CAWSLGVGEIDTIYF
- TRBJ2-2 - TRBV29-1 TGCAGCGTCGAACTAGTGAACACCGGGGAGCTGTTTTTT CSVELVNTGELFF
- TRBJ2-1 - TRBV12-3/TRBV12-4 TGTGCCAGCAGTATGGACATCTATGAGCAGTTCTTC CASSMDIYEQFF
- TRBJ2-5 TRBD1 TRBV6-1 TGTGCCAGCAATCCTCCCGGGACAGCCCTATTGGGGAGAGAGACCCAGTACTTC CASNPPGTALLGRETQYF
many TRBJ2-1 TRBD2 TRBV28 TGTGCCAGCAGCCCTGGGATAGCGGGAGTGCATGAGCAGTTCTTC CASSPGIAGVHEQFF
few TRBJ2-3 - TRBV4-1 TGCGCCAGCAGCCAAGATACCCCCTTGAGTTGGAGGGTCGGAGCAGATACGCAGTATTTT CASSQDTPLSWRVGADTQYF
many TRBJ2-5 - TRBV5-6 TGTGCCAGCAGCTTGGACACGTACGAAGAGACCCAGTACTTC CASSLDTYEETQYF